Listed here are 26 T cell receptor beta chains from one sample, sequenced in a study of early T cells in non-severe SARS-CoV-2 infection. A single record per CDR3 protein comes from TCRdb applying MiXCR to the 5' RACE reads. In the table there are some 98,000 distinct CDR3 sequences, about 10% of which are singletons. The sequencing sample was made of whole blood. The receptors originated from an adult who was a healthcare worker with PCR-confirmed SARS-CoV-2 infection or an uninfected control (not recorded which).

This clonotype was found many times. The J gene is TRBJ1-1, the V gene TRBV14, with 8 nucleotides matching TRBD1. Per the germline V gene, CDR1 is SGHDN and CDR2 is FVKESK. Trimming removed 4 bases from V and 4 bases from J; junction bases left unmatched: 5. There are 14 residues in the CDR3. The CDR3 sequence: CASSRNRGGTEAFF. The CDR3 region has the DNA TGTGCCAGCAGCCGGAACAGGGGGGGCACTGAAGCTTTCTTT.

This chain connects TRBV14 to TRBJ2-1; TRBD2 is a possible D gene (5 bases). There are 16 residues in the CDR3. Trimming took off 3 bases at V and 0 bases at J, with 12 bases between the two ends. Germline V gene sequence: CDR1 SGHDN, CDR2 FVKESK. The CDR3 loop is CASSQTKDFSYNEQFF. CDR3 sequence (DNA): TGTGCCAGCAGCCAGACGAAGGACTTCTCCTACAATGAGCAGTTCTTC.

The chain employs TRBV3-1 and TRBJ2-7; D is undetermined. The length of the CDR3 is 12 residues. With 3 bases removed from V and 4 bases from J, the gap between germline ends came to 7 bases. Germline V lookup: CDR1 LGHDT, CDR2 YNNKEL (reference sequence). CDR3 DNA: TGTGCCAGCAGCCAGGCTAGGTACGAGCAGTACTTC. Protein sequence: CASSQARYEQYF.

This clonotype has ten or more counts. V gene TRBV7-2 combines with J gene TRBJ2-7, with 8 bases matching TRBD2. This CDR3 contains 14 residues. J lost 4 bases, V lost 2 bases, and 4 bases had no gene match. In germline, CDR1 is SGHTA, CDR2 FQGNSA. CDR3 in DNA: TGTGCCAGCAGCTTAAAGACTAGCGTATACGAGCAGTACTTC. This codes for CASSLKTSVYEQYF.

This clonotype was found a few times. The chain uses TRBV5-1 and TRBJ2-5; 15 bases line up with TRBD2. Germline CDR1 and CDR2: SGHRS and YFSETQ. The CDR3 contains 17 residues. V shed 3 bases and J 1 base; nucleotides not matched to a gene: 4. The CDR3 here is CASSSGLAGGSQETQYF. CDR3 coding DNA: TGCGCCAGCAGCTCTGGACTAGCGGGGGGGTCCCAAGAGACCCAGTACTTC.

This clonotype was counted only a few times. The chain recombines TRBV7-3 with TRBJ1-2; 8 bases match TRBD1. J gave up 8 bases and V 6 bases, and 11 bases lay outside the gene matches. CDR1 and CDR2 from the germline V gene are SGHTA and FQGTGA. The CDR3 has 14 amino acids. This chain's CDR3 is CASSGQGSLGGYTF. The CDR3 coding sequence is TGTGCCAGCAGTGGACAGGGATCGTTAGGCGGCTACACCTTC.

This clonotype was counted ten times or more. The chain joins TRBV5-1 to TRBJ1-1; 8 nucleotides align to TRBD1. CDR1 is SGHRS, CDR2 YFSETQ, per germline. The length of the CDR3 is 16 residues. With 0 bases clipped from V and 1 base from J, the junction kept 5 bases outside the gene matches. The CDR3 nucleotides read TGCGCCAGCAGCTTGGCCAGCGGGACAGGGAACACTGAAGCTTTCTTT. It codes for CASSLASGTGNTEAFF.

This clonotype was found a few times. The chain links TRBV3-1 to TRBJ1-2; D is unclear. This CDR3 is 12 amino acids long. Between the trimmed V and J ends, which lost 1 base and 4 bases, there was a span of 4 bases. The germline gives CDR1 LGHDT, CDR2 YNNKEL (reference sequence). In nucleotides, the CDR3 is TGTGCCAGCAGCCAAGGTCCCTATGGCTACACCTTC. Amino acids: CASSQGPYGYTF.

In this sample, this clonotype turned up many times. V and J are TRBV6-5 and TRBJ2-1; 11 bases match TRBD1. The CDR3 extends over 17 amino acids. Germline V gene lookup returns CDR1 MNHEY and CDR2 SVGAGI. The J segment lost 5 bases and the V segment lost 0 bases, leaving 6 bases of the junction unmatched. CDR3 sequence: CASSYSFGQGAHNEQFF. The CDR3 coding sequence is TGTGCCAGCAGTTACTCGTTCGGACAGGGGGCCCACAATGAGCAGTTCTTC.

This clonotype was seen a handful of times. The chain combines TRBV7-3 with TRBJ2-5; D ambiguous. The CDR3 spans 16 residues. V dropped 5 bases and J dropped 6 bases, with 22 bases sitting between them. The germline gives CDR1 SGHTA, CDR2 FQGTGA. CDR3 amino acids: CASSLSRSLVSKTQYF. The CDR3 coding sequence is TGTGCCAGCAGCCTCTCCCGGAGCCTCGTTAGTAAGACCCAGTACTTC.

This clonotype was recorded many times. Written as DNA, the CDR3 is TGCAGTGCTAGAGGGCCACAACAGGGAGGGCAGTACTTC. Protein: CSARGPQQGGQYF. The J gene is TRBJ2-7, the V gene TRBV20-1; D may match TRBD1 or TRBD2 (6 bases each). V was shortened by 1 base and J by 9 bases, with 16 bases between the two germline ends. The CDR3 totals 13 residues. Germline-derived CDR1 and CDR2 are DFQATT and SNEGSKA (reference sequence).

This clonotype has a count of ten or more. The chain uses TRBV6-5 and TRBJ1-1, with 10 bases that match TRBD1. CDR3 length equals 15 residues. Germline CDR1 and CDR2: MNHEY and SVGAGI. The V and J ends lost 7 bases and 5 bases, in that order; junction bases with no gene match: 10. CDR3 sequence (DNA): TGTGCCAGCAAAGACAGGGGGCTATTAATTACTGAAGCTTTCTTT. Its protein is CASKDRGLLITEAFF.

The sample holds many counts of this clonotype. The chain carries TRBV7-2 and TRBJ1-2; TRBD1 might be the D (5 bases). This CDR3 spans 14 amino acids. Trimming stripped 5 bases from V and 4 bases from J, with 14 bases between. In germline, CDR1 is SGHTA, CDR2 FQGNSA. The CDR3 nucleotides read TGTGCCAGCAGCATCCAGGGAGCGTCCTATGGCTACACCTTC. Translation: CASSIQGASYGYTF.

This clonotype was seen at least ten times. V usage is TRBV18 and J usage is TRBJ1-1; 7 positions agree with TRBD1. From germline, CDR1 is KGHSH and CDR2 LQKENI. The junction had 6 bases not matched to a gene; V was cut back by 0 bases and J by 5 bases. The CDR3 runs 15 residues. CDR3 amino acids: CASSPPQGGQTEAFF. DNA of the CDR3: TGTGCCAGCTCACCACCGCAGGGGGGTCAAACTGAAGCTTTCTTT. Combining the CDR3 with reference TRBV18 and TRBJ1-1 gives the whole variable domain NAGVMQNPRHLVRRRGQEARLRCSPMKGHSHVYWYRQLPEEGLKFMVYLQKENIIDESGMPKERFSAEFPKEGPSILRIQQVVRGDSAAYFCASSPPQGGQTEAFFGQGTRLTVV.

The chain carries TRBV27 and TRBJ2-5; D gene unclear. Germline CDR1 is MNHEY and CDR2 is SMNVEV (reference sequence). This CDR3 spans 13 amino acids. The V and J ends lost 2 bases and 5 bases respectively, with 9 bases between them. CDR3 region: CASSLGSWETQYF. The CDR3 DNA is TGTGCCAGCAGTTTAGGGTCGTGGGAGACCCAGTACTTC.

This clonotype was recorded many times. The gene calls are TRBV2 and TRBJ2-7; TRBD1 agrees at 7 bases. Germline V gene data show CDR1 as SNHLY and CDR2 as FYNNEI. With 8 bases clipped from V and 4 bases from J, the junction kept 17 bases outside the gene matches. The CDR3 has 16 residues. The chain's CDR3 is CASLRNDRDSPYEQYF. In DNA, the CDR3 is TGTGCCAGCCTGAGAAACGACAGGGATTCGCCTTACGAGCAGTACTTC.

In its sample, this clonotype was seen a few times. The chain employs TRBV27 and TRBJ2-2; D gene uncertain. The CDR3 runs to 18 residues. With 2 bases removed from V and 0 bases from J, the gap between germline ends came to 16 bases. CDR1 is MNHEY and CDR2 is SMNVEV in the germline V gene (reference sequence). CDR3 region: CASSLSPQPASNTGELFF. In DNA, the CDR3 is TGTGCCAGCAGTTTAAGCCCACAGCCCGCGTCGAACACCGGGGAGCTGTTTTTT.

The chain combines TRBV20-1 with TRBJ1-2, with TRBD1 matching over 8 bases. This CDR3 contains 10 residues. CDR1 is DFQATT and CDR2 is SNEGSKA in the germline V gene (reference sequence). The CDR3 DNA sequence: TGCGGACAGGGAGCCTATGGCTACACCTTC. Protein: CGQGAYGYTF.

The rearrangement uses TRBV27 and TRBJ1-1, with 10 bases identical to TRBD1. The CDR3 runs 19 residues. Germline V CDR1 and CDR2: MNHEY, SMNVEV (reference sequence). Losses at the gene ends were 2 bases for V and 0 bases for J; bases not matched to a gene: 12. CDR3 amino acids: CASSLGGVGTGVLNTEAFF. The CDR3 DNA sequence: TGTGCCAGCAGTTTAGGAGGAGTAGGGACAGGGGTCTTGAACACTGAAGCTTTCTTT.

This clonotype was counted between two and nine times. The chain combines TRBV9 with TRBJ1-1; tentative D call: TRBD1 (5 bases). The CDR3 totals 15 residues. Trimming stripped 0 bases from V and 4 bases from J, with 13 bases between. The germline CDR1 and CDR2 sequences are SGDLS and YYNGEE. The CDR3 protein is CASSVAAGSSTEAFF. The CDR3 coding sequence is TGTGCCAGCAGCGTAGCCGCAGGGTCGAGCACTGAAGCTTTCTTT.

This clonotype was observed many times. The chain uses TRBV7-3 and TRBJ1-1; D might be TRBD1 (6 bases). Germline V gene data show CDR1 as SGHTA and CDR2 as FQGTGA. Between the trimmed V and J ends, which lost 3 bases and 1 base, there was a span of 9 bases. The CDR3 has 14 residues. CDR3 loop: CASSFHRENTEAFF. CDR3 coding DNA: TGTGCCAGCAGCTTCCACAGGGAGAACACTGAAGCTTTCTTT.

The rearrangement uses TRBV5-1 and TRBJ2-3; D remains ambiguous. The V end lost 4 bases, the J end lost 4 bases, and 7 bases lay between the germline ends. Germline V gives CDR1 SGHRS, CDR2 YFSETQ. The CDR3 runs 12 residues. The CDR3: CASSEFSDTQYF. CDR3 bases: TGCGCCAGCAGCGAGTTTTCAGATACGCAGTATTTT.

This clonotype was picked up many times. The chain has TRBV5-1 and TRBJ2-3, with D unresolved. CDR1 and CDR2 from the germline V gene are SGHRS and YFSETQ. V was pared by 0 bases and J by 6 bases, with 5 bases between. The CDR3 runs 12 residues. The CDR3 DNA follows: TGCGCCAGCAGCTTGGATGCGGATACGCAGTATTTT. It translates to CASSLDADTQYF. Combining the CDR3 with reference TRBV5-1 and TRBJ2-3 gives the whole variable domain KAGVTQTPRYLIKTRGQQVTLSCSPISGHRSVSWYQQTPGQGLQFLFEYFSETQRNKGNFPGRFSGRQFSNSRSEMNVSTLELGDSALYLCASSLDADTQYFGPGTRLTVL.

This clonotype showed up just a few times. The rearrangement joins TRBV20-1 to TRBJ1-5; weak D call: TRBD1 (6 bases). The V gene's germline CDR1 is DFQATT and CDR2 SNEGSKA (reference sequence). Trimming took off 1 base at V and 5 bases at J, with 15 bases between the two ends. The CDR3 is made up of 15 amino acids. In DNA, the CDR3 is TGCAGTGCTAGAGCCGCACAGGGTTGGGATCAGCCCCAGCATTTT. Its translation: CSARAAQGWDQPQHF.

The genes are TRBV19 and TRBJ2-1, with 8 positions matching TRBD2. With 9 bases clipped from V and 2 bases from J, the junction kept 24 bases outside the gene matches. Germline V gene data show CDR1 as LNHDA and CDR2 as SQIVND (reference sequence). The CDR3 length is 20 residues. CDR3 loop: CASTPRPAGGRESAYNEQFF. CDR3 coding DNA: TGTGCCAGCACTCCCCGACCGGCGGGGGGACGGGAGTCTGCCTACAATGAGCAGTTCTTC.

The chain recombines TRBV6-5 with TRBJ2-7; 12 bases fit TRBD1. The J segment lost 5 bases and the V segment lost 3 bases, leaving 11 bases of the junction unmatched. This CDR3 spans 17 amino acids. Germline lookup yields CDR1 MNHEY and CDR2 SVGAGI. The CDR3 is CASSYAHLGTGGHEQYF. CDR3 sequence (DNA): TGTGCCAGCAGTTATGCCCACCTCGGGACAGGGGGCCACGAGCAGTACTTC.